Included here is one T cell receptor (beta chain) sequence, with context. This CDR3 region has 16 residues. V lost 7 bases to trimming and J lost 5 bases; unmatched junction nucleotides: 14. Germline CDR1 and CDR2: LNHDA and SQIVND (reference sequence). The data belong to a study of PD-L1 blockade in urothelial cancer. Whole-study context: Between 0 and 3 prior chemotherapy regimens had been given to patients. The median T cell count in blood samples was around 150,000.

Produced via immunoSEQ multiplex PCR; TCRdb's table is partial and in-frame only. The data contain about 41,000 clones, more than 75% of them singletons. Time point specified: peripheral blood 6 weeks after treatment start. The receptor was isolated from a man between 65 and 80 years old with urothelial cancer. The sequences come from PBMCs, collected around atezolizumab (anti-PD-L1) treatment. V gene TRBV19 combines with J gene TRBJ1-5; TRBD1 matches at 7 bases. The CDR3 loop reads CASNLGDRELDQPQHF. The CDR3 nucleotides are TGTGCCAGTAACCTAGGTGACAGGGAACTCGATCAGCCCCAGCATTTT.